The 16 T cell receptor beta chains below come from one sample, sequenced in a study of T-cell reconstitution after alpha-beta-depleted transplantation in children. TCRbeta library construction was performed incorporating unique molecular identifiers. TCRdb re-derived calls from the PCR reads in MiXCR, one entry per CDR3 protein. The profile covers 700,000 to 850,000 distinct CDR3 sequences, with 15% to 20% appearing a single time and 5% taken by the ten largest. The sample in question was PBMCs, mostly from graft donor cells, obtained 360 days after TCRalphabeta/CD19-depleted stem cell transplant. These receptors originate from a male patient aged 10-17 years who had a stem cell transplant for acute lymphoblastic leukemia, so the T cells may come from the graft donor.

The CDR3 nucleotides are TGTGCCACCAGGGGGACTGTTAACACTGAAGCTTTCTTT. It codes for CATRGTVNTEAFF. The V gene is TRBV24-1, the J gene TRBJ1-1, with D possibly being TRBD1 (5 bases). This CDR3 has 13 amino acids. Deletions cut 7 bases from V and 2 bases from J, with 10 bases between. Germline CDR1 is KGHDR and CDR2 is SFDVKD.

There are a few counts of this clonotype. The chain employs TRBV29-1 and TRBJ2-1; either TRBD1 or TRBD2 may supply D (5 bases each). Germline CDR1 reads SQVTM; CDR2 reads ANQGSEA. V was pared by 2 bases and J by 5 bases, with 13 bases between. The CDR3 consists of 14 residues. The CDR3 sequence: CSVELRDPDNEQFF. The CDR3 DNA reads as TGCAGCGTTGAACTCCGGGACCCCGACAATGAGCAGTTCTTC.

This clonotype occurred a few times. The chain recombines TRBV10-3 with TRBJ2-1; 7 bases fit TRBD2. V lost 3 bases, J lost 6 bases, and 11 bases stayed unmatched. The CDR3 is made up of 16 amino acids. Germline V lookup: CDR1 ENHRY, CDR2 SYGVKD. DNA of the CDR3: TGTGCCATCAGTGACCTCCTCGCGGGAGAGGTCAATGAGCAGTTCTTC. It yields the protein CAISDLLAGEVNEQFF.

This chain links TRBV5-6 with TRBJ2-2; TRBD1 or TRBD2 may be the D gene (5 bases each). The CDR3 contains 16 residues. Germline assignment: CDR1 SGHDT and CDR2 YYEEEE. With 4 bases removed from V and 5 bases from J, the gap between germline ends came to 18 bases. This CDR3 reads CASSPGTPTPTGELFF. The CDR3 DNA sequence: TGTGCCAGCAGCCCCGGGACCCCGACCCCTACCGGGGAGCTGTTTTTT.

This clonotype was seen more than once but under ten times. This chain connects TRBV27 to TRBJ2-3; 13 bases are shared with TRBD2. V lost 2 bases and J lost 5; bases outside the gene matches: 13. CDR3 size: 19 residues. Germline values: CDR1 MNHEY, CDR2 SMNVEV (reference sequence). CDR3 in DNA: TGTGCCAGCAGTTTACACGGCCCAGGACTAGCGGGAGTGGGAGATACGCAGTATTTT. This sequence encodes CASSLHGPGLAGVGDTQYF.

At least ten counts were recorded for this clonotype. The chain has TRBV5-1 and TRBJ2-1; the D is unclear. V lost 0 bases and J lost 11, with 9 bases in between. The germline V gene encodes CDR1 SGHRS and CDR2 YFSETQ. CDR3 length: 12 amino acids. CDR3 nucleotide sequence: TGCGCCAGCAGCTTGGAGGGCTTACAGCAGTTCTTC. It codes for CASSLEGLQQFF.

This clonotype appeared a few times. V is TRBV7-9 and J is TRBJ2-7; D unresolved. Deletions cut 3 bases from V and 1 base from J, with 10 bases between. Germline V gives CDR1 SEHNR, CDR2 FQNEAQ (reference sequence). This CDR3 is built from 14 residues. The CDR3 is CASSFGAPSYEQYF. CDR3 nucleotides: TGTGCCAGCAGCTTCGGTGCGCCATCCTACGAGCAGTACTTC.

This clonotype was detected ten times or more. The rearrangement links TRBV20-1 to TRBJ2-1; TRBD2 aligns across 7 bases. V was clipped by 8 bases and J by 7 bases; unmatched bases: 11. This CDR3 region has 13 residues. Germline-derived CDR1 and CDR2 are DFQATT and SNEGSKA (reference sequence). CDR3 sequence reads: CSPTGTTTNEQFF. The DNA for the CDR3 is TGCAGTCCTACCGGGACTACAACGAATGAGCAGTTCTTC.

This clonotype was counted at least ten times. The chain is built from TRBV6-2 or TRBV6-3 and TRBJ2-3, with D maybe TRBD2 (5 bases). The germline V gene has CDR1 MNHEY and CDR2 SVGEGT. The CDR3 loop spans 17 amino acids. V lost 0 bases, J lost 1 base, and 14 bases lay in between. The CDR3 here is CASSYSPTGGRTDTQYF. CDR3 nucleotides: TGTGCCAGCAGTTACTCCCCAACTGGAGGTCGCACAGATACGCAGTATTTT.

This clonotype was observed a handful of times. The V call is TRBV5-1, the J call TRBJ2-1; D is perhaps TRBD2 (5 bases). CDR3 length: 17 amino acids. Trimming took 1 base from V and 3 from J, leaving 17 bases between them. CDR1 is SGHRS and CDR2 is YFSETQ in the germline V gene. CDR3 DNA sequence: TGCGCCAGCAGCTTGTCCCCAGGAGGATCCGGCTACAATGAGCAGTTCTTC. Protein: CASSLSPGGSGYNEQFF.

A few counts support this clonotype. The genes are TRBV7-2 and TRBJ2-3; D gene unclear. V was pared by 5 bases and J by 12 bases, with 15 bases between. Germline CDR1 is SGHTA and CDR2 is FQGNSA. The CDR3 is 12 residues long. The CDR3 coding sequence is TGTGCCAGCAGCCTCGTTTTCACCCCTCAGTATTTT. Its translation: CASSLVFTPQYF. Based on the CDR3 plus reference TRBV7-2 and TRBJ2-3, the full variable domain is GAGVSQSPSNKVTEKGKDVELRCDPISGHTALYWYRQSLGQGLEFLIYFQGNSAPDKSGLPSDRFSAERTGGSVSTLTIQRTQQEDSAVYLCASSLVFTPQYFGPGTRLTVL.

This clonotype was observed at least ten times. V gene TRBV7-9 combines with J gene TRBJ2-5; 7 bases agree with TRBD1. With V trimmed by 5 bases and J by 1 base, 10 bases remained unmatched. Germline CDR1 reads SEHNR; CDR2 reads FQNEAQ (reference sequence). The CDR3 spans 16 residues. In DNA, the CDR3 is TGTGCCAGCAGCACCCGTGGACAGGTCCGCCAAGAGACCCAGTACTTC. Its protein product is CASSTRGQVRQETQYF.

The rearrangement uses TRBV3-1 and TRBJ2-1; 9 nucleotides line up with TRBD2. The V gene end was trimmed by 6 bases and the J gene end by 4 bases; junction bases not matched to a gene: 10. Per germline, CDR1 LGHDT and CDR2 YNNKEL (reference sequence). The CDR3 runs 16 residues. This chain's CDR3 is CASRRRGTSGYNEQFF. CDR3 DNA sequence: TGTGCCAGCAGGCGAAGAGGCACTAGCGGGTACAATGAGCAGTTCTTC.

The rearrangement uses TRBV3-1 and TRBJ2-1; the match to TRBD2 covers 9 bases. Germline CDR1 is LGHDT and CDR2 is YNNKEL (reference sequence). CDR3 length equals 16 residues. V was clipped by 0 bases and J by 6 bases; unmatched bases: 6. The CDR3 DNA is TGTGCCAGCAGCCAAGAGGGCGGGAGGGCCGGCAATGAGCAGTTCTTC. Its protein product is CASSQEGGRAGNEQFF.

V usage is TRBV29-1 and J usage is TRBJ1-5, with D possibly being TRBD1 (5 bases). The CDR3 has 13 amino acids. V was clipped by 4 bases and J by 0 bases, with 7 bases between them. Looked up from germline, CDR1 is SQVTM and CDR2 is ANQGSEA. The CDR3 is CSVGDGSNQPQHF. As DNA, the CDR3 is TGCAGCGTTGGGGACGGTAGCAATCAGCCCCAGCATTTT.

This chain's CDR3 is CASSLHPTGSSYNEQFF. In nucleotides, the CDR3 is TGTGCCAGCAGCCTTCACCCTACAGGGAGCTCCTACAATGAGCAGTTCTTC. The chain couples TRBV5-8 to TRBJ2-1; D is possibly TRBD1 (6 bases). The CDR3 consists of 17 residues. Looked up from germline, CDR1 is SGHTS and CDR2 is YDEGEE. V lost 4 bases and J 0 bases, leaving 17 bases between the germline ends.